This TCR beta chain was obtained from a study of cytomegalovirus exposure and HLA in healthy donors. Whole-study results and caveats: Several of the most significant clusters were apparently associated with common viral pathogens in a later analysis. Most subjects' HLA-A and HLA-B alleles were reportedly predicted from TCR beta sequences. According to reports, the classifier identified cytomegalovirus status with high specificity and sensitivity.

A remark on this clone: Antigen unknown.

Vbeta (60) and Jbeta (13) primers were used in the PCR. Produced via immunoSEQ multiplex PCR; TCRdb's table is partial and in-frame only. Among some 150,000 clones listed, around three quarters were seen once. The sequenced sample consisted of PBMCs. The receptor was isolated from a middle-aged man in good health and CMV-seropositive.

CDR3 loop: CASSLARGPGDTIYF. CDR3 in DNA: TGTGCCAGCAGCTTGGCGCGGGGACCTGGTGACACCATATATTTT. The chain employs TRBV5-7 and TRBJ1-3, with a weak D call TRBD1 (5 bases). TRBV5-7 is filed as an ORF, its function uncertain. V was shortened by 0 bases and J by 8 bases, with 15 bases between the two germline ends. This CDR3 comprises 15 residues.